A single TCR beta chain is shown here with its context. This clonotype was detected only a few times. The specificity of this receptor is unknown. Base quality data are lacking; no much larger clone is found one base away. The reads were generated on an Illumina NovaSeq 6000. TCRalpha and TCRbeta cDNA libraries were built by 5'RACE with constant-segment primers, adding sample barcodes and unique molecular identifiers. RNA was extracted from every sample with Trizol reagent. Libraries were amplified in two PCR steps, with a second sample barcode and Illumina TruSeq adapters added in the second step. Sequencing of the libraries was done on an Illumina NovaSeq, producing 2 x 150 bp paired-end reads. In the source study's methods: The reads were demultiplexed and collapsed into UMI-guided consensus sequences using migec v1.2.7. Using mixcr v2.1.11, UMI consensuses were aligned to TRA and TRB V and J templates and then assembled into clonotypes. A clonotype was counted as expanded or contracted only when both edgeR and NoisET called the clonotype significant, with the noise models trained on biological replicates. For edgeR calls, the thresholds were a false discovery rate-adjusted p below 0.01 and a log2 fold-change of 1. As an exploratory analysis of dynamics, max-normalized trajectories of the 1000 most abundant clonotypes were examined by PCA with hierarchical clustering. Separately sequenced CD4+ and CD8+ repertoires were used to assign a CD4 or CD8 phenotype to each responding clone. Clones were called with MiXCR by TCRdb after fastp trimmed the public reads at Q25, and only in-frame beta chains were retained. For every CDR3 protein sequence, its rows merge into one entry that carries the most common genes and DNA. Here the V and J calls rest on TCRdb's processing, not on the authors' analysis. This sample is represented by about 150,000 distinct CDR3 sequences; around 30% of them were singletons. The ten largest clonotypes hold about 11% of the sample.

V loses 2 bases, J loses 4 bases, and the germline ends lie 20 bases apart. The CDR3 starts with the cysteine, ends with the phenylalanine, and has 16 residues. The entry retains the CDR3 DNA only, 48 bases that are in frame from base 1. From the germline V gene (reference sequence), CDR1 is DFQATT and CDR2 is SNEGSKA. The record originates from a study of T-cell memory formation after mild COVID-19 (dated by TCRdb to the early 2020s). With regard to the full study: TCR sequence clusters from the two donors were found to be largely donor specific. In a couple of donors, T-cell clones that expanded and contracted after mild COVID-19 were tracked by sequencing TCRalpha and TCRbeta repertoires over time. Two young, previously healthy adult volunteers made up the cohort, one male and one female.

Study-level results and caveats: Contracting CD4+ clones were found mainly in CM and EM memory subsets, while CD8+ clones were enriched in EMRA. The study covered only a couple of mild cases, and larger cohorts including severe cases with pre-infection samples were considered necessary. Clones that contracted from day 15 to 85 showed balanced CD4/CD8 phenotypes, whereas a second wave of clones that expanded from day 15 to 37 leaned towards CD4+. Some responding clones were detected in pre-infection memory, suggesting pre-existing cross-reactive memory T cells joined the SARS-CoV-2 response. SARS-CoV-2 specificity of the second-wave clones peaking on day 37 was not confirmed.

PBMCs were isolated by Ficoll-Paque density gradient centrifugation. The material sequenced was PBMCs or a T cell subset sorted from them (not recorded which). The sequence is built from TRBV20-1 and TRBJ2-5; 7 matching bases give a weak D call of TRBD2. This receptor was identified in an adult woman who had mild COVID-19 (a few samples of this study predate the infection). The sample titles of this study are shuffled in the database, so cell type and time point are left out; the donor was told from shared clones. CDR3 region: CSARKAGGGHLETQYF. Read as DNA, the sequence is TGCAGTGCTAGAAAGGCCGGCGGGGGACATTTAGAGACCCAGTACTTC.